This paragraph covers one T cell receptor beta chain sequence. This entry comes from a study of control samples from healthy donors and cancer patients. TCRdb keeps only in-frame clones here, not all; method: immunoSEQ multiplex PCR. In the table there are 120,000 or so clones, 85% to 95% of which are singletons. Germline CDR1 is SGHKS and CDR2 is YYEKEE (reference sequence). V was shortened by 3 bases and J by 2 bases, with 8 bases between the two germline ends. This CDR3 comprises 13 residues. Sequenced: PBMCs. The clonotype comes from a man aged 80 or over with head and neck cancer. The chain employs TRBV5-5 and TRBJ1-2, with D possibly matching TRBD1 (6 bases). This chain's CDR3 is CASSSGTNYGYTF. Here the CDR3 DNA reads TGTGCCAGCAGCTCAGGGACAAACTATGGCTACACCTTC.